One and the same sample provided the 17 T cell receptor beta chains below, sequenced in a study of blood T cells in healthy people across ages. The second PCR ran about 6 to 11 cycles with a sample-barcoded 5' primer and J-beta primers. TCRdb re-analysed the 5' RACE reads in MiXCR, keeping a single row per CDR3 protein. The sample holds roughly 1.4 million distinct CDR3 sequences, roughly 64% seen once. What was sequenced was blood. The receptors were sampled from a man aged 18 to 29 in good health.

The chain carries TRBV28 and TRBJ2-7; D might be TRBD1 or TRBD2, each matching 5 bases. Between the trimmed V and J ends, which lost 5 bases and 0 bases, there was a span of 11 bases. The germline V gene encodes CDR1 MDHEN and CDR2 SYDVKM. The CDR3 is 14 residues long. CDR3 DNA: TGTGCCAGCAGTCGCCGGGGCAGCTCCTACGAGCAGTACTTC. It translates to CASSRRGSSYEQYF.

In this sample, this clonotype turned up a few times. CDR3 sequence: CASRPQGARNEQFF. The CDR3 DNA reads TGTGCCAGCAGACCTCAGGGAGCTCGGAATGAGCAGTTCTTC. V gene TRBV6-5 combines with J gene TRBJ2-1; either TRBD1 or TRBD2 may supply D (5 bases each). Trimming pared 6 bases from V and 7 bases from J, leaving 16 bases between. Per germline, CDR1 MNHEY and CDR2 SVGAGI. The CDR3 length is 14 residues.

The genes are TRBV20-1 and TRBJ2-5; D is ambiguous. The CDR3 is 13 residues long. The germline gives CDR1 DFQATT, CDR2 SNEGSKA (reference sequence). V lost 2 bases to trimming and J lost 2 bases, with 9 bases between them. The chain's CDR3 is CSARRGTQETQYF. CDR3 nucleotides: TGCAGTGCTAGAAGAGGTACACAAGAGACCCAGTACTTC.

The chain carries TRBV15 and TRBJ2-6; weak D call: TRBD2 (5 bases). Germline V lookup: CDR1 LNHNV, CDR2 YYDKDF (reference sequence). The CDR3 runs 16 residues. Trimming cost V 7 bases and J 3 bases, with 16 bases left between them. The CDR3 sequence is CATTTGRVGGANVLTF. The CDR3 bases are TGTGCCACCACCACGGGAAGGGTAGGTGGGGCCAACGTCCTGACTTTC.

V and J are TRBV5-1 and TRBJ1-1, with 10 bases lining up with TRBD1. CDR1 is SGHRS and CDR2 is YFSETQ in the germline V gene. Trimming removed 4 bases from V and 0 bases from J; junction bases left unmatched: 6. This CDR3 is 16 amino acids long. The chain's CDR3 is CASSTRDRGLNTEAFF. In DNA form, the CDR3 reads TGCGCCAGCAGCACCCGGGACAGGGGCCTGAACACTGAAGCTTTCTTT.

This clonotype has just one count. The DNA for the CDR3 is TGTGCCAGCTCGCGGGAGTTGGGAGAGAATGAGCAGTTCTTC. Protein: CASSRELGENEQFF. The V gene is TRBV18, the J gene TRBJ2-1, with 7 positions matching TRBD2. V was clipped by 6 bases and J by 7 bases; unmatched bases: 9. The length of the CDR3 is 14 residues. The V gene's germline CDR1 is KGHSH and CDR2 LQKENI.

This chain joins TRBV7-8 and TRBJ2-5; no clear D. Gene TRBJ2-7 matches the end of the DNA better, so the J call may be wrong. The germline V gene has CDR1 SGHVS and CDR2 FQNEAQ. The CDR3 is 14 amino acids. CDR3 in amino acids: CASSSRRFGYEQYF. For the CDR3, the DNA is TGTGCCAGCAGCTCACGTCGCTTCGGGTACGAGCAGTACTTC.

The rearrangement uses TRBV23-1 and TRBJ2-1; perhaps TRBD1 as D (5 bases). TRBV23-1 is known as an ORF, though its function is uncertain. The V and J ends lost 0 bases and 7 bases respectively, with 22 bases between them. This CDR3 contains 18 residues. CDR3 nucleotides: TGCGCCAGCAGTCAATCCTCTCGGCGGCAGGGCATCTGGAATGAGCAGTTCTTC. The encoded protein is CASSQSSRRQGIWNEQFF.

The V call is TRBV28, the J call TRBJ2-5; 13 bases align to TRBD2. This CDR3 comprises 15 residues. Per the germline V gene, CDR1 is MDHEN and CDR2 is SYDVKM. V was clipped by 10 bases and J by 4 bases; unmatched bases: 9. CDR3 protein: CATTSGRGFRETQYF. CDR3 nucleotide sequence: TGTGCCACCACTAGCGGGAGGGGTTTCCGAGAGACCCAGTACTTC.

V is TRBV5-1 and J is TRBJ2-1, with 11 nucleotides matching TRBD2. The CDR3 length is 18 residues. CDR1 and CDR2 (germline): SGHRS, YFSETQ. V trimming: 3 bases; J trimming: 1 base; junction bases outside the gene matches: 9. CDR3 residues: CASSSGTSGANSYNEQFF. CDR3 nucleotides: TGCGCCAGCAGCTCCGGGACTAGCGGTGCTAATTCCTACAATGAGCAGTTCTTC.

This sequence joins TRBV4-2 and TRBJ2-7, with a tentative D call TRBD1 (6 bases). V gave up 0 bases and J gave up 1 base, with 13 bases separating them. The CDR3 totals 16 residues. The germline V gene encodes CDR1 LGHNA and CDR2 YNFKEQ. CDR3 sequence: CASSQEQGPPSYEQYF. In DNA, the CDR3 is TGTGCCAGCAGCCAAGAACAGGGACCCCCTTCCTACGAGCAGTACTTC.

The chain joins TRBV20-1 to TRBJ1-4; D is unresolved. Trimming shortened V by 3 bases and J by 11 bases, and 25 bases separated the two germline ends. Germline assignment: CDR1 DFQATT and CDR2 SNEGSKA (reference sequence). The CDR3 consists of 16 residues. The CDR3 spells CSASPRTGAPVAKLFF. Here the CDR3 DNA reads TGCAGTGCTAGCCCCCGCACGGGCGCCCCAGTGGCGAAACTGTTTTTT.

The rearrangement uses TRBV5-1 and TRBJ2-7, with 9 nucleotides matching TRBD1. The CDR3 has 15 residues. V was pared by 1 base and J by 10 bases, with 12 bases of the junction left unmatched. CDR1 is SGHRS and CDR2 is YFSETQ in the germline V gene. The CDR3 region has the DNA TGCGCCAGCAGCTTGACCAAGACAGGGGGGGCGGCCCAGTACTTC. Its translation is CASSLTKTGGAAQYF. Full variable domain (outside the CDR3, taken from reference TRBV5-1 and TRBJ2-7): KAGVTQTPRYLIKTRGQQVTLSCSPISGHRSVSWYQQTPGQGLQFLFEYFSETQRNKGNFPGRFSGRQFSNSRSEMNVSTLELGDSALYLCASSLTKTGGAAQYFGPGTRLTVT.

The gene calls are TRBV12-3 or TRBV12-4 and TRBJ1-4; possibly TRBD1 for D (5 bases). The ends were cut back, 3 bases at V and 4 bases at J, with 6 bases in the middle. The CDR3 runs 13 residues. CDR3: CASSFDSNEKLFF. The CDR3 DNA is TGTGCCAGCAGTTTCGACAGTAATGAAAAACTGTTTTTT.

The V call is TRBV7-9, the J call TRBJ2-5; the match to TRBD1 covers 7 bases. The J call may be in error: the DNA end matches TRBJ2-7 better. The CDR3 consists of 14 residues. Germline V gene lookup returns CDR1 SEHNR and CDR2 FQNEAQ (reference sequence). The CDR3 loop reads CASSLEETGYEQYF. In DNA, the CDR3 is TGTGCCAGCAGCTTAGAGGAGACAGGGTACGAGCAGTACTTC.

The chain has TRBV4-3 and TRBJ1-4; D call uncertain. The CDR3 extends over 17 amino acids. V dropped 0 bases and J dropped 1 base, with 12 bases sitting between them. The germline CDR1 and CDR2 sequences are LGHNA and YSLEER. CDR3 sequence: CASSQDRSSGTNEKLFF. The CDR3 bases are TGCGCCAGCAGCCAAGACCGGTCGTCGGGAACTAATGAAAAACTGTTTTTT.

The chain links TRBV3-1 to TRBJ2-5, with D unclear. V was shortened by 0 bases and J by 2 bases, with 13 bases between the two germline ends. The CDR3 totals 16 residues. Per the germline V gene, CDR1 is LGHDT and CDR2 is YNNKEL (reference sequence). The CDR3 DNA reads TGTGCCAGCAGCCAAGACGCAAGTGGGTCTCAAGAGACCCAGTACTTC. This gives the protein CASSQDASGSQETQYF.